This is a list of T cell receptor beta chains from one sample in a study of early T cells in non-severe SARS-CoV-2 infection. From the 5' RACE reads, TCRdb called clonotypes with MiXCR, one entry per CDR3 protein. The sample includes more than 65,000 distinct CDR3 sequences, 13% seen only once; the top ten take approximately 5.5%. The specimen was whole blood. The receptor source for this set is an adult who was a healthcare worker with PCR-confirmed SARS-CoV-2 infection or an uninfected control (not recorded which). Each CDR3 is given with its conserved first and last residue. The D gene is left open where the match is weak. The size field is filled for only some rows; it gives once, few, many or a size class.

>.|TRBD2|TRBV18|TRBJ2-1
TGTGCCAGCTCACTAGCGGGAAACAATGAGCAGTTCTTC
CASSLAGNNEQFF
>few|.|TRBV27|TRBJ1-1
TGTGCCAGCAGTTTTTATTGGTCTTTGGGCACTGAAGCTTTCTTT
CASSFYWSLGTEAFF
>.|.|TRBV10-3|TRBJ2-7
TGTGCCATCAGTGAGTCGATGCTATCCCCCACCCACGAGCAGTACTTC
CAISESMLSPTHEQYF
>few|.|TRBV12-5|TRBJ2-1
TGTGCTAGTGGTTTGGTGGCTGGGATGGACAATGAGCAGTTCTTC
CASGLVAGMDNEQFF
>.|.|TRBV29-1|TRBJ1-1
TGCAGCCATACGAAGAACACTGAAGCTTTCTTT
CSHTKNTEAFF
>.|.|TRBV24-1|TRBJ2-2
TGTGCCACCAGTGATCCCCCCGGGACAAAGGACACCGGGGAGCTGTTTTTT
CATSDPPGTKDTGELFF
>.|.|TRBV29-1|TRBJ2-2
TGCAGCGTTACGTGGCAGCTTAACACCGGGGAGCTGTTTTTT
CSVTWQLNTGELFF
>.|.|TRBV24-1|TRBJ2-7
TGTGCCACCAGTAGGTCAGGGGATGTCCACGAGCAGTACTTC
CATSRSGDVHEQYF
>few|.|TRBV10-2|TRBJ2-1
TGCGCCAGCAGTGAACAGTACAATGAGCAGTTCTTC
CASSEQYNEQFF
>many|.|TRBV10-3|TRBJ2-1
TGTGCCATCTTGGAAGGGACGGACAATGAGCAGTTCTTC
CAILEGTDNEQFF
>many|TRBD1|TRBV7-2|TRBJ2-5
TGTGCCAGCCCTAGGACAGGGGGCGCAGAGACCCAGTACTTC
CASPRTGGAETQYF
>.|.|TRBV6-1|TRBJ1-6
TGTGCCAGCAGTGAAGATGGGACGGGAAATTCACCCCTCCACTTT
CASSEDGTGNSPLHF
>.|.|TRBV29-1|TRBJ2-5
TGCAGCGCCGGTCTAGGGGGGCAGGAGACCCAGTACTTC
CSAGLGGQETQYF
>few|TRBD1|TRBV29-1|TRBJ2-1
TGCAGCGTTGAGGGACAGAGATTCGATGAGCAGTTCTTC
CSVEGQRFDEQFF
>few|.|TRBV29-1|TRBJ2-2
TGCAGCGTTGGGCCGGGCGGGGTTAACACCGGGGAGCTGTTTTTT
CSVGPGGVNTGELFF
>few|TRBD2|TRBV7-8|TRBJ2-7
TGTGCCAGCAGTCCCGGACTAGCGGGAGTGTTCCTGGATGAGCAGTACTTC
CASSPGLAGVFLDEQYF
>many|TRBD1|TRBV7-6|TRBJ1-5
TGTGCCAGCAGCCCAGGGACAGGCCGCAATCAGCCCCAGCATTTT
CASSPGTGRNQPQHF
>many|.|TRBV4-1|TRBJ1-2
TGCGCCAGCAGCCAAGAGGCCTATGGGGCAAGTCATACCTTC
CASSQEAYGASHTF
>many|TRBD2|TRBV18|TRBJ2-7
TGTGCCAGCTCACCACTCCCTAGCGGGGCCCACTCCTACGAGCAGTACTTC
CASSPLPSGAHSYEQYF
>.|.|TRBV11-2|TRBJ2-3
TGTGCCAGCAGCTTGGGGACCTTTAGCACAGATACGCAGTATTTT
CASSLGTFSTDTQYF
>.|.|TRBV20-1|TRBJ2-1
TGCAGTGCTAGAGATCTGTCATATGAGCAGTTCTTC
CSARDLSYEQFF